This TCR beta chain was obtained from a study of T cells in Graves' hyperthyroidism and ophthalmopathy. Study-level results: Blood also contained most expanded thyroid clonotypes above 0.001. Ophthalmopathy was model-predicted a median approximately 6.4 months pre-onset. Ophthalmopathy was distinguished from stable hyperthyroidism by 13 V-J signatures.

About this clonotype: The antigen remains undetermined.

Exclusion of a patient resulted from uncontrolled infection, other autoimmune disease, pregnancy or lactation. Trimming pared 6 bases from V and 4 bases from J, leaving 24 bases between. Germline V gene lookup returns CDR1 SGHDN and CDR2 FVKESK. There are 17 residues in the CDR3. Amplified regions were TCR beta CDR3 sequences from RNA transcripts. HTBI primers were employed in a first-round RT-PCR of the TCR CDR3. From the multiplex PCR reads, TCRdb called clonotypes with MiXCR, one entry per CDR3 protein. The sample gives about 570,000 distinct CDR3 sequences, around 46% of which show up once; around 19% is in the top ten.

The source is an adult woman with Graves' disease, either hyperthyroidism or ophthalmopathy (not recorded which). Sample: peripheral blood or thyroid tissue (not recorded which). V is TRBV14 and J is TRBJ1-2, with D perhaps TRBD1 (6 bases). The CDR3 protein is CASSRDAGAQGFYGYTF. CDR3 sequence (DNA): TGTGCCAGCAGTCGCGACGCAGGGGCCCAAGGGTTCTATGGCTACACCTTC.